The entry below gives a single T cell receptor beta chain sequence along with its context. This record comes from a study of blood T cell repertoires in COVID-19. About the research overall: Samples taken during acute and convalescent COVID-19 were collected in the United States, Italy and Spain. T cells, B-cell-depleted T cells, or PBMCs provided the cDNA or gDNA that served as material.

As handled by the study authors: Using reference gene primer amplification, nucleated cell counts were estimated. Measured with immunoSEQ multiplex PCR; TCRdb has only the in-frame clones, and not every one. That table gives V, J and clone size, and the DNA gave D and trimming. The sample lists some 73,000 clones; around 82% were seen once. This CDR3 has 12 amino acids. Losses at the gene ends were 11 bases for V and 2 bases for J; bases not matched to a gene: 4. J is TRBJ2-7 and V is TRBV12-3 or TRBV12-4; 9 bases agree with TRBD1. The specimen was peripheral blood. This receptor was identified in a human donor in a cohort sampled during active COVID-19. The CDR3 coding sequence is TGTGCCTGCGGACAGGGGACCTACGAGCAGTACTTC. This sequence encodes CACGQGTYEQYF.